What follows are 21 T cell receptor beta chains derived from one specimen sequenced in a study of tumor-infiltrating lymphocytes in primary liver carcinoma. From roughly 21-30 mg of unsorted bulk tissue, DNA and RNA were co-extracted together. Starting from approximately 0.45 ug of total RNA, TCR beta cDNA was produced with a primer in the constant region. ARM-PCR, slightly modified, supplied the TCR beta libraries through three nested multiplex PCR rounds. The first two PCR rounds, approximately 11 cycles each, used TRBV1-TRBV30 forward primers and a C-beta reverse primer. TCRdb called the multiplex PCR reads again in MiXCR, with one record for every CDR3 protein. The sample has more than 100,000 distinct CDR3 sequences; about two thirds are singletons. Material: tumor-adjacent normal liver tissue. Receptor source: a woman aged 55-75 years with primary liver carcinoma and hepatitis B virus infection.

This rearrangement joins TRBV5-8 to TRBJ2-2; maybe TRBD1 (6 bases). Trimming removed 5 bases from V and 3 bases from J, with 17 bases in between. Germline assignment: CDR1 SGHTS and CDR2 YDEGEE. CDR3 length: 16 residues. The CDR3 DNA is TGTGCCAGCAGGCTGAGCTGGGGGCAGGACACCGGGGAGCTGTTTTTT. It yields the protein CASRLSWGQDTGELFF.

With respect to this clonotype: One junction end disagrees with the germline gene, perhaps due to a read error. This sequence joins TRBV6-5 and TRBJ2-7; 7 bases fit TRBD1. Germline V gene lookup returns CDR1 MNHEY and CDR2 SVGAGI. The CDR3 consists of 17 residues. CDR3 nucleotides: TGTGCCAACAGTCCCGACCCCTACAGGGGCGCCCTCCACGAGCAGTACTTC. Its translation: CANSPDPYRGALHEQYF.

On this clonotype itself: Because it lacks the conserved phenylalanine or tryptophan at the end, this CDR3 is likely a read error. V and J are TRBV29-1 and TRBJ2-6, with D uncertain. V dropped 5 bases and J dropped 3 bases, with 14 bases sitting between them. This CDR3 has 15 amino acids. CDR1 is SQVTM, CDR2 ANQGSEA, per germline. The CDR3, as DNA: TGCAGCGTTCGCGTGGACGGCTATGGGGCCAACGTCCTGACTATC. It specifies CSVRVDGYGANVLTI.

Concerning this clonotype itself: A much larger clone differs from this one at a single base, so this may be a read error. The chain carries TRBV7-9 and TRBJ2-1, with D possibly being TRBD2 (6 bases). Trimming shortened V by 5 bases and J by 0 bases, and 8 bases separated the two germline ends. Germline values: CDR1 SEHNR, CDR2 FQNEAQ (reference sequence). The CDR3 extends over 14 amino acids. CDR3 residues: CASSETSSYNEQFF. The CDR3 coding sequence is TGTGCCAGCAGCGAGACTAGCTCCTACAATGAGCAGTTCTTC.

Concerning this clonotype itself: This clone may be a read error of a much larger clone one base away. The gene calls are TRBV28 and TRBJ2-3; no reliable D call. The CDR3 has 16 amino acids. V lost 2 bases and J lost 1, with 13 bases in between. From germline, CDR1 is MDHEN and CDR2 SYDVKM. CDR3 protein: CASSLRSRYGTDTQYF. The CDR3 nucleotides read TGTGCCAGCAGTTTACGGAGCAGGTACGGCACAGATACGCAGTATTTT.

As regards this clonotype: A junction end diverges from the germline sequence, so it may reflect a read error. The chain combines TRBV11-2 with TRBJ2-1; D is possibly TRBD1 or TRBD2 (6 bases each). Germline V CDR1 and CDR2: SGHAT, FQNNGV. The CDR3 loop spans 16 amino acids. The CDR3 bases are TGTGTCAGCAGCTCCCTCGGGGGCGGGTCCTACAATGAGCAGTTCTTC. This codes for CVSSSLGGGSYNEQFF.

With regard to this clonotype: One junction end disagrees with the germline gene, perhaps due to a read error. This rearrangement joins TRBV11-2 to TRBJ2-1; TRBD2 aligns across 7 bases. Germline values: CDR1 SGHAT, CDR2 FQNNGV. The CDR3 has 14 residues. The CDR3 loop is CASSRGLVYNEQFF. CDR3 nucleotides: TGTGCCAGCAGCCGTGGACTAGTCTACAATGAGCAATTCTTC.

This clonotype showed up many times. V gene TRBV6-5 combines with J gene TRBJ1-2, with unresolved D. Germline-derived CDR1 and CDR2 are MNHEY and SVGAGI. This CDR3 region has 12 residues. The V gene lost 0 bases and the J gene lost 8 bases, with 7 bases spanning the gap. CDR3 residues: CASSYSGWGYTF. Written as DNA, the CDR3 is TGTGCCAGCAGTTACTCCGGGTGGGGCTACACCTTC.

This clonotype has more than one count but fewer than ten. The rearrangement links TRBV7-9 to TRBJ2-3, with unresolved D. Germline lookup yields CDR1 SEHNR and CDR2 FQNEAQ (reference sequence). V lost 1 base and J 0 bases, leaving 5 bases between the germline ends. This CDR3 is 14 amino acids long. In nucleotides, the CDR3 is TGTGCCAGCAGCTTAGACGGAAGCACAGATACGCAGTATTTT. It specifies CASSLDGSTDTQYF.

About this clonotype itself: Compared with germline, one end of the junction differs, possibly owing to a read error. The DNA for the CDR3 is TGTGCCAGCTCACCAGGGATCAATGAGCAGTTATTC. It codes for CASSPGINEQLF. V is TRBV18 and J is TRBJ2-1; no definite D call. The CDR3 sequence is 12 residues long. Germline-derived CDR1 and CDR2 are KGHSH and LQKENI. Full variable domain (remainder filled in from reference TRBV18 and TRBJ2-1): NAGVMQNPRHLVRRRGQEARLRCSPMKGHSHVYWYRQLPEEGLKFMVYLQKENIIDESGMPKERFSAEFPKEGPSILRIQQVVRGDSAAYFCASSPGINEQLFGPGTRLTVL.

Points on this clonotype: The junction differs from germline at one of its ends, possibly a read error. This sequence joins TRBV29-1 and TRBJ1-2, with TRBD1 matching over 9 bases. This CDR3 spans 11 amino acids. Germline values: CDR1 SQVTM, CDR2 ANQGSEA. The CDR3: CSVEDRGSYTF. CDR3 nucleotides: TGCAGCGTCGAAGACAGGGGGAGCTACACCTTC. Supplemented by reference TRBV29-1 and TRBJ1-2, the full variable domain reads SAVISQKPSRDICQRGTSLTIQCQVDSQVTMMFWYRQQPGQSLTLIATANQGSEATYESGFVIDKFPISRPNLTFSTLTVSNMSPEDSSIYLCSVEDRGSYTFGSGTRLTVV.

CDR3: CASSLGIAANTGELFF. The CDR3 DNA sequence: TGCGCCAGCAGCCTGGGCATAGCGGCAAACACCGGGGAGCTGTTTTTT. This rearrangement joins TRBV5-1 to TRBJ2-2, with D perhaps TRBD2 (6 bases). This CDR3 is built from 16 residues. Germline-derived CDR1 and CDR2 are SGHRS and YFSETQ. Trimming pared 4 bases from V and 2 bases from J, leaving 15 bases between.

Worth noting for this clonotype: This may be a read error, as it is one base from a much larger clone. The chain joins TRBV7-9 to TRBJ2-5; 9 nucleotides line up with TRBD2. The CDR3 is 15 residues long. Germline CDR1 is SEHNR and CDR2 is FQNEAQ (reference sequence). The V segment lost 7 bases and the J segment 2 bases; nucleotides outside the gene matches: 8. The CDR3 sequence is CASTRRLAEQETQYF. CDR3 sequence (DNA): TGTGCCAGCACCCGAAGACTAGCGGAGCAAGAGACCCAGTACTTC.

The chain has TRBV6-4 and TRBJ1-5; no firm D call. There are 17 residues in the CDR3. Germline values: CDR1 MRHNA, CDR2 SNTAGT. The V end lost 4 bases, the J end lost 5 bases, and 21 bases lay between the germline ends. The DNA for the CDR3 is TGTGCCAGCAGTGTAGGAGAGATGGGAGAGATCGATCAGCCCCAGCATTTT. As protein: CASSVGEMGEIDQPQHF.

Points on this clonotype: The junction differs from germline at one of its ends, possibly a read error. This CDR3 reads CVSRAGFQGSPLHF. The CDR3 nucleotides are TGTGTCAGCCGCGCGGGTTTCCAGGGGTCACCCCTCCACTTT. The gene calls are TRBV12-3 or TRBV12-4 and TRBJ1-6; maybe TRBD1 (6 bases). The CDR3 has 14 residues.

Remarks on this clonotype: Because the CDR3 is missing its conserved closing phenylalanine or tryptophan, this is likely a read error. The chain joins TRBV7-9 to TRBJ2-3; perhaps TRBD1 as D (6 bases). V shed 3 bases and J shed 2 bases, with 9 bases lying between them. Germline CDR1 and CDR2: SEHNR and FQNEAQ (reference sequence). This CDR3 region has 14 residues. The CDR3 nucleotides read TGTGCCAGCAGCTTGGGACAACTCACAGATACGCAGTATTCT. Translated: CASSLGQLTDTQYS.

The CDR3 DNA sequence: TGTGCCAGCAGTGCCGGGCAGTACAATGAGCAGTTCTTC. Protein: CASSAGQYNEQFF. This sequence joins TRBV12-3 or TRBV12-4 and TRBJ2-1; D is ambiguous. Trimming removed 5 bases at V and 4 bases at J, with 9 bases between. The length of the CDR3 is 13 residues.

Turning to this clonotype: As the CDR3 is not closed by the conserved phenylalanine or tryptophan, this likely results from a read error. The genes are TRBV11-2 and TRBJ2-2, with D possibly being TRBD2 (5 bases). From germline, CDR1 is SGHAT and CDR2 FQNNGV. The CDR3 extends over 16 amino acids. The CDR3 DNA reads as TGTGCCAGCAGCGACGGACGCAACCCGAACACCGGGGAACTGTTTACT. Translated, it gives CASSDGRNPNTGELFT.

This clonotype was detected ten times or more. The V and J genes are TRBV4-1 and TRBJ2-5; TRBD2 aligns across 11 bases. V lost 4 bases and J lost 2; bases outside the gene matches: 18. In germline, CDR1 is MGHRA, CDR2 YSYEKL. CDR3 length: 20 residues. In DNA form, the CDR3 reads TGCGCCAGCAGCCGCTCCCCAGGGATGGGACTAGCGGAGACTCAAGAGACCCAGTACTTC. Amino acids: CASSRSPGMGLAETQETQYF.

To note about this clonotype: An end of the junction differs from the germline gene, which may be a read error. The chain employs TRBV12-3 or TRBV12-4 and TRBJ2-1; 11 bases agree with TRBD2. The CDR3 is 15 residues long. The CDR3 nucleotides are TGTGTCAGCAATCATAGCGGGAGGGCGATTAATGAGCAGTTCTTC. Translated: CVSNHSGRAINEQFF.

This chain joins TRBV6-6 and TRBJ1-1, with D possibly matching TRBD1 (5 bases). With 6 bases removed from V and 7 bases from J, the gap between germline ends came to 15 bases. Germline CDR1 and CDR2: MNHNY and SVGAGI (reference sequence). The CDR3 totals 13 residues. In nucleotides, the CDR3 is TGTGCCAGCAGCCCCCCGGGGGACCATGAAGCTTTCTTT. Translated, it gives CASSPPGDHEAFF.